This TCR beta chain appears in the sequencing data of a study of OX40 agonist ivuxolimab in advanced cancers. Across the study: Patients got intravenous ivuxolimab at 0.01 to 10 mg/kg every 2 weeks. Of mixed ages from about 23 to 85 and averaging approximately 60 years, the group was roughly 85% male. A history of anti-PD-1, anti-PD-L1 or anti-CTLA-4 therapy was acceptable, and about 40% had some. General study points: Clones of CD4+ and CD8+ blood T cells grew by week 6 at doses of 0.1 to 3.0 mg/kg.

This clone has just a few counts. Its antigen is as yet unknown. This CDR3 spans 15 amino acids. Trimming cost V 5 bases and J 2 bases, with 13 bases left between them. Per the germline V gene, CDR1 is SGHVS and CDR2 is FNYEAQ. Sequenced by immunoSEQ multiplex PCR; TCRdb stores in-frame clones only, minus some. The profile covers approximately 58,000 clones, with 80% to 90% appearing a single time and approximately 3.4% taken by the ten largest. This TCR came from an adult with an advanced solid tumor such as melanoma, head and neck, liver or kidney cancer. The chain links TRBV7-6 to TRBJ1-5; D is uncertain. This material consisted of CD4+ or CD8+ T cells sorted from blood, taken in a trial of the OX40 agonist ivuxolimab. DNA of the CDR3: TGTGCCAGCAGCCCTAGTACCACTCGCAATCAGCCCCAGCATTTT. This translates into CASSPSTTRNQPQHF.